The rows below give T cell receptor beta chains drawn from one sample of a study of cytomegalovirus exposure and HLA in healthy donors. TCRdb keeps only in-frame clones here, not all; method: immunoSEQ multiplex PCR. This sample has roughly 160,000 clones, with over 75% found just once. The sample consisted of PBMCs. The source of these receptors is a male donor in good health and CMV-seronegative. CDR3s include the opening cysteine and the closing phenylalanine or tryptophan. The D gene is left open where the match is weak. Clone size is given for some rows only: seen once, a few or many times, or a class if the clone is expanded.

.,TRBV2,TRBJ1-1,.,CASSSPGHSNTEAFF,TGTGCCAGCAGTTCCCCGGGACATTCGAACACTGAAGCTTTCTTT
once,TRBV11-2,TRBJ2-1,TRBD2,CASSMNSGGSDEQFF,TGTGCCAGCAGTATGAATAGCGGGGGGTCTGATGAGCAGTTCTTC
.,TRBV6-5,TRBJ2-7,TRBD1,CASSTGTGHYEQYF,TGTGCCAGCAGTACGGGGACAGGCCACTACGAGCAGTACTTC
.,TRBV6-1,TRBJ1-5,.,CASSAPWQGSQPQHF,TGTGCCAGCAGTGCCCCTTGGCAGGGATCCCAGCCCCAGCATTTT
few,TRBV14,TRBJ2-3,.,CASSPRTSTDTQYF,TGTGCCAGCAGCCCGCGGACTAGCACAGATACGCAGTATTTT
.,TRBV27,TRBJ1-2,.,CASQPAGGLGYGYTF,TGTGCCAGCCAGCCAGCGGGTGGGCTAGGGTATGGCTACACCTTC
.,TRBV27,TRBJ1-6,.,CASSLFSGVNSPLHF,TGTGCCAGCAGTTTATTTTCAGGGGTTAATTCACCCCTCCACTTT
.,TRBV6-6,TRBJ2-5,TRBD2,CASTFSLAGDKETQYF,TGTGCCAGCACCTTCTCGCTAGCGGGGGATAAAGAGACCCAGTACTTC
once,TRBV25-1,TRBJ2-2,.,CASTFGGRPNTGELFF,TGTGCCAGCACCTTTGGGGGGAGACCGAACACCGGGGAGCTGTTTTTT
.,TRBV13,TRBJ2-3,TRBD1,CASSFPGQGRSDTQYF,TGTGCCAGCAGCTTTCCGGGACAGGGCCGTTCAGATACGCAGTATTTT
.,TRBV7-6,TRBJ2-2,TRBD1,CAYGGDRGSTGELFF,TGTGCTTATGGAGGGGACAGGGGGTCCACCGGGGAGCTGTTTTTT
.,TRBV11-2,TRBJ2-7,TRBD1,CASSPRTGGSYEQYF,TGTGCCAGCAGCCCAAGGACAGGTGGGTCCTACGAGCAGTACTTC
few,TRBV10-3,TRBJ1-5,.,CAIRGQSNQPQHF,TGTGCCATCAGAGGACAGAGCAATCAGCCCCAGCATTTT
.,TRBV9,TRBJ2-7,.,CASSVETGVTYEQYF,TGTGCCAGCAGCGTAGAAACTGGAGTCACCTACGAGCAGTACTTC
.,TRBV15,TRBJ2-7,TRBD2,CATSRDRLAGHEQYF,TGTGCCACCAGCAGAGATAGGCTAGCGGGGCACGAGCAGTACTTC